This passage covers 18 T cell receptor beta chains from one sample sequenced in a study of blood T cell repertoires in COVID-19. Repertoires were generated with immunoSEQ multiplex PCR, while TCRdb's copy carries only in-frame clones and drops some. The repertoire holds more than 150,000 clones, with about 90% as singletons. Specimen: PBMCs or T cells enriched from blood (not recorded which). The receptors derive from a woman in her fifties or sixties who had recovered from COVID-19.

This clone was detected once. The chain carries TRBV2 and TRBJ2-1, with 9 positions matching TRBD2. Germline assignment: CDR1 SNHLY and CDR2 FYNNEI. J was trimmed by 7 bases and V by 6 bases; bases with no gene match: 4. The CDR3 runs to 13 residues. Here the CDR3 reads CASRDSGSNEQFF. The DNA for the CDR3 is TGTGCCAGCAGGGATAGCGGGAGTAATGAGCAGTTCTTC.

The chain recombines TRBV4-1 with TRBJ2-1, with 10 positions matching TRBD2. The trim removed 1 base at V and 8 bases at J, leaving 5 bases unmatched. The CDR3 has 15 residues. The germline CDR1 and CDR2 sequences are MGHRA and YSYEKL. DNA of the CDR3: TGCGCCAGCAGCCAAGGGCTAGCGGGAGCAGATGAGCAGTTCTTC. Translated, it gives CASSQGLAGADEQFF.

V is TRBV3-1 (or the pseudogene TRBV3-2) and J is TRBJ2-5; 10 bases map to TRBD2. This CDR3 is 15 amino acids long. J gave up 1 base and V 6 bases, and 5 bases lay outside the gene matches. The germline V gene has CDR1 LGHDT and CDR2 YNNKEL (reference sequence). CDR3 DNA sequence: TGTGCCAGCAGTTCTAGCGGGAGAATCCAAGAGACCCAGTACTTC. Its protein is CASSSSGRIQETQYF.

V and J are TRBV7-8 and TRBJ2-5; TRBD1 is a possible D gene (6 bases). CDR1 is SGHVS and CDR2 is FQNEAQ in the germline V gene. V gave up 0 bases and J gave up 3 bases, with 29 bases separating them. The CDR3 spans 21 residues. For the CDR3, the DNA is TGTGCCAGCAGCTTAGCGCTGGCAGGTTGGGACAAGCCTCCAAGGGAAGAGACCCAGTACTTC. It is translated as CASSLALAGWDKPPREETQYF.

The rearrangement uses TRBV7-9 and TRBJ1-4; TRBD1 agrees at 7 bases. Germline-derived CDR1 and CDR2 are SEHNR and FQNEAQ (reference sequence). CDR3 length equals 15 residues. V lost 3 bases to trimming and J lost 5 bases; unmatched junction nucleotides: 6. The CDR3 bases are TGTGCCAGCAGCTTTCGGGGACAGAGCAATGAAAAACTGTTTTTT. Translation: CASSFRGQSNEKLFF.

J is TRBJ2-1 and V is TRBV2, with 10 positions matching TRBD1. The CDR3 is 16 amino acids. The germline V gene has CDR1 SNHLY and CDR2 FYNNEI. With V trimmed by 3 bases and J by 4 bases, 6 bases remained unmatched. The DNA for the CDR3 is TGTGCCAGCAGTGACCCCGGGACAGGGGATTACAATGAGCAGTTCTTC. Amino acids: CASSDPGTGDYNEQFF.

CDR3 amino acids: CASSPRGSGRGYEQFF. The CDR3, as DNA: TGTGCCAGCAGCCCTCGTGGTAGCGGGAGGGGGTATGAGCAGTTCTTC. This rearrangement joins TRBV7-9 to TRBJ2-1; TRBD2 agrees at 11 bases. Germline V gene data show CDR1 as SEHNR and CDR2 as FQNEAQ (reference sequence). This CDR3 spans 16 amino acids. V lost 5 bases, J lost 8 bases, and 11 bases stayed unmatched.

The V and J genes are TRBV12-3 or TRBV12-4 and TRBJ1-1; TRBD1 aligns across 8 bases. The CDR3 covers 12 residues. V gave up 6 bases and J gave up 10 bases; unmatched junction bases: 7. The CDR3 spells CASSLGQGRAFF. In DNA, the CDR3 is TGTGCCAGCAGCCTCGGACAGGGAAGAGCTTTCTTT.

CDR3 region: CASTKLLSSPLHF. Here the CDR3 DNA reads TGTGCCAGCACCAAGCTTCTCTCTTCACCCCTCCACTTT. The chain links TRBV12-3 or TRBV12-4 to TRBJ1-6; D ambiguous. Trimming shortened V by 7 bases and J by 9 bases, and 13 bases separated the two germline ends. The CDR3 is 13 residues long.

J is TRBJ2-3 and V is TRBV6-2 or TRBV6-3; the D gene is possibly TRBD1 (5 bases). The CDR3 is made up of 15 amino acids. The germline CDR1 and CDR2 sequences are MNHEY and SVGEGT. Trimming took 2 bases from V and 5 from J, leaving 14 bases between them. CDR3 sequence: CASSYRRDLVDTQYF. The CDR3 nucleotides are TGTGCCAGCAGTTACCGCAGGGATTTGGTAGATACGCAGTATTTT.

This chain links TRBV19 with TRBJ2-1, with unresolved D. The V gene lost 6 bases and the J gene lost 1 base, with 16 bases spanning the gap. The CDR3 is 16 residues long. Germline V gives CDR1 LNHDA, CDR2 SQIVND (reference sequence). The CDR3 loop is CASSRQSQGSYNEQFF. DNA for the CDR3: TGTGCCAGTAGCCGACAATCCCAAGGTTCCTACAATGAGCAGTTCTTC.

The chain is built from TRBV27 and TRBJ2-1; TRBD2 matches 7 bases. J gave up 0 bases and V 8 bases, and 4 bases lay outside the gene matches. This CDR3 has 14 residues. Per the germline V gene, CDR1 is MNHEY and CDR2 is SMNVEV (reference sequence). DNA for the CDR3: TGTGCCAGCGGGGGAGGGAGCTCCTACAATGAGCAGTTCTTC. Translating gives CASGGGSSYNEQFF.

The CDR3 nucleotides read TGTGCCAGCAGGGGACAGTCAGATACGCAGTATTTT. Translated, it gives CASRGQSDTQYF. The chain couples TRBV6-5 to TRBJ2-3; TRBD1 matches 7 bases. The trim removed 6 bases at V and 4 bases at J, leaving 1 base unmatched. Germline loops: CDR1 MNHEY, CDR2 SVGAGI. CDR3 length: 12 amino acids.

This chain connects TRBV27 to TRBJ2-1; perhaps TRBD2 as D (5 bases). The germline CDR1 and CDR2 sequences are MNHEY and SMNVEV (reference sequence). Between the trimmed V and J ends, which lost 6 bases and 6 bases, there was a span of 15 bases. This CDR3 has 14 residues. CDR3 sequence (DNA): TGTGCCAGCAGCTACCTGGGAGCCTCCAATGAGCAGTTCTTC. Translated: CASSYLGASNEQFF.

The chain combines TRBV6-2 or TRBV6-3 with TRBJ2-5; 11 bases match TRBD2. Germline-derived CDR1 and CDR2 are MNHEY and SVGEGT. CDR3 length: 15 residues. V dropped 2 bases and J dropped 5; count of bases not matched to a gene: 4. The CDR3 sequence is CASSYQLAGGETQYF. DNA for the CDR3: TGTGCCAGCAGTTACCAGCTAGCGGGAGGTGAGACCCAGTACTTC.

This rearrangement joins TRBV2 to TRBJ2-7; D is perhaps TRBD1 (5 bases). Germline CDR1 is SNHLY and CDR2 is FYNNEI. The CDR3 contains 13 residues. Trimming shortened V by 2 bases and J by 6 bases, and 11 bases separated the two germline ends. CDR3 bases: TGTGCCAGCAGTGAATTTCTAGGGGTCGAGCAGTACTTC. It encodes CASSEFLGVEQYF.

This clone was detected only a few times. The CDR3 bases are TGCAGCGTTGAATTAGGCGGGAGTACCCACAATGAGCAGTTCTTC. Amino acid sequence: CSVELGGSTHNEQFF. The V gene is TRBV29-1, the J gene TRBJ2-1; 7 nucleotides align to TRBD2. The J segment lost 5 bases and the V segment lost 2 bases, leaving 9 bases of the junction unmatched. The CDR3 is 15 amino acids. The germline V gene has CDR1 SQVTM and CDR2 ANQGSEA.

This chain uses TRBV29-1 with TRBJ2-7, with D perhaps matching TRBD2 (5 bases). The ends were cut back, 7 bases at V and 2 bases at J, with 15 bases in the middle. Germline CDR1 and CDR2: SQVTM and ANQGSEA. CDR3 length: 13 amino acids. CDR3 in amino acids: CSAGQRGTYEQYF. The CDR3 bases are TGCAGCGCCGGCCAGAGAGGGACCTACGAGCAGTACTTC.